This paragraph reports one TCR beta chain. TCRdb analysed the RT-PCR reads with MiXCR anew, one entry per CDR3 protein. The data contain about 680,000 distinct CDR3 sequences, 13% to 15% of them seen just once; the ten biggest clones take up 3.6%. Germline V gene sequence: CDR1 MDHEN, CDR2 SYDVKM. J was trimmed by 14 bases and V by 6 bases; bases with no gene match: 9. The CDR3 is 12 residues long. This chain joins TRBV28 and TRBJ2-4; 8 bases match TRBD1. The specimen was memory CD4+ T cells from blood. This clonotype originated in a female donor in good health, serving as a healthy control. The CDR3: CASRRWMDREYF. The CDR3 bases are TGTGCCAGCAGGCGCTGGATGGACAGGGAGTACTTC. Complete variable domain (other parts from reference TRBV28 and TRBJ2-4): DVKVTQSSRYLVKRTGEKVFLECVQDMDHENMFWYRQDPGLGLRLIYFSYDVKMKEKGDIPEGYSVSREKKERFSLILESASTNQTSMYLCASRRWMDREYFGAGTRLSVL.